These T cell receptor beta chains were read from a single sample in a study of CD4+ T cells in melanoma. The protocol was immunoSEQ multiplex PCR, while the TCRdb copy is restricted to in-frame clones and leaves out a portion. The profile covers about 140,000 clones, with about nine tenths appearing a single time and 1.5% taken by the ten largest. The receptors derive from a human donor with melanoma. Each CDR3 is given with its conserved first and last residue. The D gene is left open where the match is weak. Part of the rows lack a size; the others show once, few, many or a class for expanded clones.

TRBV28	NA	NA	TRBJ1-4	TGTGCCAGCAGTTCTGGGGCAACTAATGAAAAACTGTTTTTT	CASSSGATNEKLFF
TRBV6-8	TRBD1	NA	TRBJ2-7	TGTGCCAGCCGCGGGACAGGGTTAAACTACGAGCAGTACTTC	CASRGTGLNYEQYF
TRBV27	NA	few	TRBJ1-1	TGTGCCAGCAGTTTTTCGTCAGGGGACACTGAAGCTTTCTTT	CASSFSSGDTEAFF
TRBV7-2	NA	NA	TRBJ2-7	TGTGCCAGCAGCTTAACCGCCGGGGCACCCTACGAGCAGTACTTC	CASSLTAGAPYEQYF
TRBV2	TRBD2	NA	TRBJ2-1	TGTGCCAGCAGCTTTAGCGGGGGGGCCCGTCAAAGTGGGAATGAGCAGTTCTTC	CASSFSGGARQSGNEQFF
TRBV11-2	TRBD2	NA	TRBJ2-1	TGTGCCAGCAGCTTCAGGAGTTCGGGGGGGCGGAATGAGCAGTTCTTC	CASSFRSSGGRNEQFF
TRBV6-1	TRBD2	few	TRBJ2-5	TGTGCCAGCCGAACTAGCGGGGAGACCCAGTACTTC	CASRTSGETQYF
TRBV6-5	NA	NA	TRBJ1-4	TGTGCCAGCAGCCCAGGACCGGAAAAACTGTTTTTT	CASSPGPEKLFF
TRBV30	NA	few	TRBJ1-5	TGTGCCTGGAGTCTTCCAGGACAGTACAATCAGCCCCAGCATTTT	CAWSLPGQYNQPQHF
TRBV5-6	NA	NA	TRBJ2-1	TGTGCCAGCAGCGACCGGGAAGGGGGTGAGGTATACAATGAGCAGTTCTTC	CASSDREGGEVYNEQFF
TRBV9	TRBD1	NA	TRBJ2-2	TGTGCCAGCAGCGCCGGGACAGGGGACACCGGGGAGCTGTTTTTT	CASSAGTGDTGELFF